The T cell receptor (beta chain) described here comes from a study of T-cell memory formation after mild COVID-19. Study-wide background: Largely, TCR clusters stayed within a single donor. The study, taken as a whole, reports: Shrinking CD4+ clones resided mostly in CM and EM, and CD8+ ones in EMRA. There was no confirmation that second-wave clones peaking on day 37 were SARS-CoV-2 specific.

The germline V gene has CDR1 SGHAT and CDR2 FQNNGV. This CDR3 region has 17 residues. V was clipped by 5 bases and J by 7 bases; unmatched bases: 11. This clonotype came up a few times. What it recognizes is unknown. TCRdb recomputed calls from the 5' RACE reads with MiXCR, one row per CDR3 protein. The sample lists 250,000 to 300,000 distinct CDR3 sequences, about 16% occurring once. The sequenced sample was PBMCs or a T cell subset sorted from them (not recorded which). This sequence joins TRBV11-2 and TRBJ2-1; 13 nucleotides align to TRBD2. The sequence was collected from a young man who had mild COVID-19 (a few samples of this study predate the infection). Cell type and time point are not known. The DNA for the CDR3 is TGTGCCAGCAGCCAAGGACTAGCGGGGGTCTCCGGTAATGAGCAGTTCTTC. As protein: CASSQGLAGVSGNEQFF.